The T cell receptor beta chain under discussion was sequenced for a study of Tregs in tolerant kidney transplant recipients. With regard to this clone: The read ends 3 residues early relative to the CDR3; the germline J gene fills the gap.

Clones were sequenced by immunoSEQ multiplex PCR, and TCRdb holds only the in-frame ones, with some missing. The clone table shows about 48,000 clones, with the ten largest holding around 0.88%. The J segment lost 4 bases and the V segment lost 6 bases, leaving 8 bases of the junction unmatched. The CDR3 contains 15 residues. Germline loops: CDR1 LNHDA, CDR2 SQIVND (reference sequence). This TCR derives from a human donor who received a combined kidney and bone marrow transplant. The V and J genes are TRBV19 and TRBJ2-2, with 7 bases matching TRBD1. The sample consisted of CD4+ T cells from blood, taken before the transplant. The sequenced CDR3 bases are TGTGCCAGTAGGTACCGGGACAGAAGCACCGGGGAG. Protein product: CASRYRDRSTGE. The entire CDR3 is CASRYRDRSTGELFF.